The T cell receptor beta chain described here comes from a study of regulatory T cells in long-lasting Graves disease. Investigators prepared the TCR beta libraries by applying iRepertoire HTBI primers and Arm-PCR of CDR3 regions. TCRdb used MiXCR to reprocess the multiplex PCR reads, holding one entry per CDR3 protein. Among a few hundred thousand distinct CDR3 sequences listed, 16% were seen once. Time point in this sample: newly diagnosed GD, antithyroid drugs for less than 3 months. Extracted RNA from PBMCs served as the source of the TCR library. Germline-derived CDR1 and CDR2 are LGHNA and YNFKEQ. The CDR3 is 16 residues long. The trim removed 2 bases at V and 2 bases at J, leaving 6 bases unmatched. This clonotype has ten or more counts. This sample also appeared in a second study, on T cells in Graves' hyperthyroidism and ophthalmopathy.

This TCR derives from a young woman with Graves disease. The input for sequencing was peripheral blood mononuclear cells (PBMCs), taken at new diagnosis, from a patient treated with antithyroid drugs. The V gene is TRBV4-2, the J gene TRBJ2-7; 10 bases match TRBD1. The CDR3 DNA reads TGTGCCAGCAGCCAACCTTTAGGGACAGGGGCCTACGAGCAGTACTTC. Residues: CASSQPLGTGAYEQYF.